The present entry profiles one T cell receptor (beta chain) with its context. This sample was included in a study of cytomegalovirus exposure and HLA in healthy donors. Study-level background: Falling in the Caucasian-associated ancestry cluster were 81% of approximately 410 genotyped donors.

V dropped 4 bases and J dropped 8 bases, with 14 bases sitting between them. The CDR3 loop spans 14 amino acids. Germline V gene data show CDR1 as LNHNV and CDR2 as YYDKDF (reference sequence). PCR amplification relied on 60 Vbeta primers (plus 13 Jbeta primers). The repertoire was sequenced with immunoSEQ multiplex PCR; TCRdb's copy has only in-frame clones and lacks some. This table has just over 150,000 clones, 75% to 85% appearing once. This TCR came from a man aged 45-60 years in good health and CMV-seropositive. The chain combines TRBV15 with TRBJ1-4; D is uncertain. The source material was PBMCs. In DNA, the CDR3 is TGTGCCACCAGCACGCGCCAAGCGAGGGAAAAACTGTTTTTT. Residues: CATSTRQAREKLFF.